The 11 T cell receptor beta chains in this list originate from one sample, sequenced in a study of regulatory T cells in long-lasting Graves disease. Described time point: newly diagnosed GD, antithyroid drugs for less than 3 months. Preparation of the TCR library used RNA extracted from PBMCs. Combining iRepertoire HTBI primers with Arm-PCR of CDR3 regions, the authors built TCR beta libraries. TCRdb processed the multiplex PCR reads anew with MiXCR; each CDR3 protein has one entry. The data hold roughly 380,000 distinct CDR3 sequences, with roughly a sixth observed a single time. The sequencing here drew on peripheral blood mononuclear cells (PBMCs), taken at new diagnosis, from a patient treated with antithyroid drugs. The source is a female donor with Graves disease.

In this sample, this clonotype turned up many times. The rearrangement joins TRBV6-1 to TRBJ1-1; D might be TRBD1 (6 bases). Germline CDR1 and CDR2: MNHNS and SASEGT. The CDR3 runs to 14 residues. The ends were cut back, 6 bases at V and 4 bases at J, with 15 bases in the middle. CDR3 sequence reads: CASRSDSRGTEAFF. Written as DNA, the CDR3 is TGTGCCAGCAGATCCGACAGCAGGGGCACTGAAGCTTTCTTT.

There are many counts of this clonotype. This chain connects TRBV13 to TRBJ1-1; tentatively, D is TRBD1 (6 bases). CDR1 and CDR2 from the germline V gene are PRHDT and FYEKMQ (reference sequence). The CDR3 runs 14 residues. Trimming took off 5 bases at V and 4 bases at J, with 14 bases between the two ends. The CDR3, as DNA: TGTGCCAGCAGCCCCACGGGGGCTGGCACTGAAGCTTTCTTT. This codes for CASSPTGAGTEAFF.

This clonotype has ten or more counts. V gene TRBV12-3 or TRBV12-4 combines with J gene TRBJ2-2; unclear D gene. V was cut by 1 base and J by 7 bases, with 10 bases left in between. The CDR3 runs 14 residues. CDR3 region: CASSLGVKSGELFF. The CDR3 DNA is TGTGCCAGCAGTTTAGGTGTGAAAAGCGGGGAGCTGTTTTTT.

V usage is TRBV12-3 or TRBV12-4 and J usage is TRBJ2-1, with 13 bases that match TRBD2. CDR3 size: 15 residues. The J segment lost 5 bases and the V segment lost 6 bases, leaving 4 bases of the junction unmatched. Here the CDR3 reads CASRRTSGSHNEQFF. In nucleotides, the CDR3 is TGTGCCAGCAGGAGGACTAGCGGGAGCCACAATGAGCAGTTCTTC.

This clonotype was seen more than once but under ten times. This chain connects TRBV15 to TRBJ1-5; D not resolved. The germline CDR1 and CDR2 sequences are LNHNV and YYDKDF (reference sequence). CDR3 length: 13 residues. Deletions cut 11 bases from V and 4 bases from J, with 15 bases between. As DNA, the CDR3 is TGTGCCGCATCACCGGGGATGAATCAGCCCCAGCATTTT. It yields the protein CAASPGMNQPQHF.

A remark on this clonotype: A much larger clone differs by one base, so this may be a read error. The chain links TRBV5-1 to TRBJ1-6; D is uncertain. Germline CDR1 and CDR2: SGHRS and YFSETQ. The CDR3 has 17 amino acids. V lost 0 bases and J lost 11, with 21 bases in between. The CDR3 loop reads CASSLGWSGSSNPPLHF. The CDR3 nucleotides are TGCGCCAGCAGCTTGGGTTGGAGCGGGTCTTCTAACCCACCCCTCCACTTT. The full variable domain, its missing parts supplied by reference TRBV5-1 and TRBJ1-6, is KAGVTQTPRYLIKTRGQQVTLSCSPISGHRSVSWYQQTPGQGLQFLFEYFSETQRNKGNFPGRFSGRQFSNSRSEMNVSTLELGDSALYLCASSLGWSGSSNPPLHFGNGTRLTVT.

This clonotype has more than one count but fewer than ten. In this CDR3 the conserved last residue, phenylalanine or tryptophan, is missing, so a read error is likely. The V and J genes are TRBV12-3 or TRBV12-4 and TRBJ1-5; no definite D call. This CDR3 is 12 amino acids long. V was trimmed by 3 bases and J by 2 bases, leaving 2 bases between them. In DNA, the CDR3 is TGTGCCAGCAGTTTCGGCAATCAGCCCCAGCATCTT. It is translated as CASSFGNQPQHL.

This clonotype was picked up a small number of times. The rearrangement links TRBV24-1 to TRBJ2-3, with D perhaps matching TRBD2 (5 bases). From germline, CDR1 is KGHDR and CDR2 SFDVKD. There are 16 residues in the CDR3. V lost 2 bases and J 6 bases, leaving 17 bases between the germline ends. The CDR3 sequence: CATSDSPRRGIDTQYF. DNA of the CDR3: TGTGCCACCAGTGATTCTCCCCGCCGAGGGATCGATACGCAGTATTTT.

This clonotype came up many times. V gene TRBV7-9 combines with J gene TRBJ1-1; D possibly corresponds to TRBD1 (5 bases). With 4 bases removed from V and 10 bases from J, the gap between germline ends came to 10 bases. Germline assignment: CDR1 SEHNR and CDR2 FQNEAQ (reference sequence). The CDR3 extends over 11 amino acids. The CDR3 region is CASSSGRRAFF. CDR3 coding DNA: TGTGCCAGCAGCTCAGGGAGGAGAGCTTTCTTT.

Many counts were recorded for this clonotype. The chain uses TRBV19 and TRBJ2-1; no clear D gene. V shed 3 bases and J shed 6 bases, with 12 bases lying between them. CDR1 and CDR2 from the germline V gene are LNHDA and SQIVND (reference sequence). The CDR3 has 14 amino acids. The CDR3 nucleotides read TGTGCCAGTAGTATCGGGCTTAGGACCAATGAGCAGTTCTTC. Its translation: CASSIGLRTNEQFF.

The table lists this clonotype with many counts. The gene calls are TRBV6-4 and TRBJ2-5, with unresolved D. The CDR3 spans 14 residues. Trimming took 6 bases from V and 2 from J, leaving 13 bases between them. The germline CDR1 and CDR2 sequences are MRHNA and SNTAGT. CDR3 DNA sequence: TGTGCCAGCAGCGAAGGACGTCTACAAGAGACCCAGTACTTC. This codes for CASSEGRLQETQYF.